Shown below are 23 T cell receptor beta chains from a single sample sequenced in a study of coeliac disease. Profiled with immunoSEQ multiplex PCR; TCRdb holds only in-frame clones, not every one. The sample consists of 5,400 or so clones, approximately 50% of them appearing once. The sample comprised intraepithelial lymphocytes from the gut. These receptors came from a woman aged 25 to 39 with active celiac disease.

The genes are TRBV27 and TRBJ2-7, with 10 nucleotides matching TRBD1. Germline V gene data show CDR1 as MNHEY and CDR2 as SMNVEV (reference sequence). Trimming removed 7 bases from V and 5 bases from J; junction bases left unmatched: 5. This CDR3 region has 13 residues. Here the CDR3 reads CASKTGGLDEQYF. As DNA, the CDR3 is TGTGCCAGCAAGACAGGGGGCCTCGACGAGCAGTACTTC.

DNA for the CDR3: TGTGCCAGCAGTGAATTGTTGGGCCCCTATGGCTACACCTTC. Its translation: CASSELLGPYGYTF. The chain employs TRBV6-1 and TRBJ1-2, with unresolved D. CDR3 size: 14 residues. V was pared by 2 bases and J by 4 bases, with 11 bases between. The germline V gene has CDR1 MNHNS and CDR2 SASEGT.

In its sample, this clone was seen a few times. The chain combines TRBV6-5 with TRBJ1-1; 10 bases map to TRBD1. Per germline, CDR1 MNHEY and CDR2 SVGAGI. The V gene end was trimmed by 5 bases and the J gene end by 7 bases; junction bases not matched to a gene: 4. This CDR3 region has 13 residues. CDR3 in amino acids: CASSTGTGVEAFF. Here the CDR3 DNA reads TGTGCCAGCAGTACCGGGACAGGGGTTGAAGCTTTCTTT.

The V and J genes are TRBV7-8 and TRBJ2-7; 11 bases align to TRBD1. With 1 base clipped from V and 4 bases from J, the junction kept 3 bases outside the gene matches. The CDR3 has 15 residues. The germline gives CDR1 SGHVS, CDR2 FQNEAQ. CDR3 sequence (DNA): TGTGCCAGCAGCTTAGGGGGACAGGGGGAATACGAGCAGTACTTC. It yields the protein CASSLGGQGEYEQYF.

This clone was observed a few times. The J gene is TRBJ2-7, the V gene TRBV7-9, with TRBD1 matching over 10 bases. V lost 5 bases, J lost 6 bases, and 4 bases stayed unmatched. Germline V CDR1 and CDR2: SEHNR, FQNEAQ (reference sequence). CDR3 length: 13 amino acids. The DNA for the CDR3 is TGTGCCAGCAGCGGACAGGGGGGTATCGAGCAGTACTTC. The encoded protein is CASSGQGGIEQYF.

The chain carries TRBV27 and TRBJ2-3; the match to TRBD2 covers 8 bases. The CDR3 is 14 residues long. V shed 3 bases, J shed 7 bases, and the junction held 6 bases outside the gene matches. Germline assignment: CDR1 MNHEY and CDR2 SMNVEV (reference sequence). The CDR3: CASSFSGGPYTQYF. The CDR3 DNA is TGTGCCAGCAGTTTCTCGGGGGGGCCATATACGCAGTATTTT.

The chain uses TRBV30 and TRBJ1-1; the D gene is possibly TRBD1 (6 bases). This CDR3 contains 13 residues. In germline, CDR1 is GTSNPN, CDR2 SVGIG (reference sequence). V was cut by 0 bases and J by 11 bases, with 16 bases left in between. DNA of the CDR3: TGTGCCTGGAGTGTACTTGTTCCGGGGGGCGCTTTCTTT. This codes for CAWSVLVPGGAFF.

CDR3 residues: CASSQEGLGAYEQYF. CDR3 bases: TGCGCCAGCAGCCAAGAGGGACTCGGGGCCTACGAGCAGTACTTC. This chain connects TRBV4-1 to TRBJ2-7; D is perhaps TRBD2 (6 bases). CDR3 size: 15 residues. Looked up from germline, CDR1 is MGHRA and CDR2 is YSYEKL. The V gene lost 0 bases and the J gene lost 2 bases, with 11 bases spanning the gap.

The chain has TRBV28 and TRBJ1-5; 8 bases agree with TRBD1. The germline V gene has CDR1 MDHEN and CDR2 SYDVKM. The CDR3 totals 14 residues. The junction had 6 bases not matched to a gene; V was cut back by 6 bases and J by 5 bases. The CDR3 nucleotides are TGTGCCAGCAGCCATGGGACAGGAGATCAGCCCCAGCATTTT. It specifies CASSHGTGDQPQHF. Together with reference TRBV28 and TRBJ1-5, the CDR3 gives the full variable domain: DVKVTQSSRYLVKRTGEKVFLECVQDMDHENMFWYRQDPGLGLRLIYFSYDVKMKEKGDIPEGYSVSREKKERFSLILESASTNQTSMYLCASSHGTGDQPQHFGDGTRLSIL.

This clone was counted a few times. The chain carries TRBV30 and TRBJ1-3, with D tentatively TRBD1 (6 bases). The CDR3 is 11 amino acids. CDR1 is GTSNPN, CDR2 SVGIG, per germline (reference sequence). Between the trimmed V and J ends, which lost 8 bases and 4 bases, there was a span of 9 bases. The CDR3 is CALGQGNTIYF. In nucleotides, the CDR3 is TGTGCCCTAGGACAGGGAAACACCATATATTTT.

The chain joins TRBV6-6 to TRBJ1-5, with D maybe TRBD1 (6 bases). CDR1 is MNHNY, CDR2 SVGAGI, per germline (reference sequence). The germline V and J ends were trimmed by 0 bases and 1 base, with 10 bases remaining between them. This CDR3 has 16 amino acids. The CDR3 DNA follows: TGTGCCAGCAGTTACTCGAGGACAGACAGCAATCAGCCCCAGCATTTT. This encodes CASSYSRTDSNQPQHF.

J is TRBJ2-3 and V is TRBV5-1; the D gene is possibly TRBD1 (5 bases). The CDR3 length is 12 residues. Trimming left V 3 bases short and J 5 bases short, with 7 bases between. Germline assignment: CDR1 SGHRS and CDR2 YFSETQ. CDR3 residues: CASSSQGDTQYF. CDR3 DNA sequence: TGCGCCAGCAGCTCCCAGGGAGATACGCAGTATTTT.

J is TRBJ2-7 and V is TRBV27; D possibly corresponds to TRBD1 (6 bases). CDR1 and CDR2 (germline): MNHEY, SMNVEV (reference sequence). V lost 4 bases and J lost 5, with 12 bases in between. This CDR3 comprises 13 residues. In DNA form, the CDR3 reads TGTGCCAGCAGTTCCACAGGGCCAAACGAGCAGTACTTC. It specifies CASSSTGPNEQYF.

The rearrangement uses TRBV9 and TRBJ2-4; 7 nucleotides match TRBD2. The CDR3 runs to 15 residues. Germline CDR1 and CDR2: SGDLS and YYNGEE. The V and J ends lost 0 bases and 7 bases, in that order; junction bases with no gene match: 7. The CDR3 DNA is TGTGCCAGCAGCGTAGGTATGGAGGGAGGGAACATTCAGTACTTC. Translating it yields CASSVGMEGGNIQYF.

The chain combines TRBV4-3 with TRBJ2-3; 8 nucleotides align to TRBD2. The trim removed 0 bases at V and 3 bases at J, leaving 8 bases unmatched. The germline gives CDR1 LGHNA, CDR2 YSLEER. The CDR3 length is 17 residues. Here the CDR3 DNA reads TGCGCCAGCAGCCAAGATTCGGGACTAGGTGTGACAGATACGCAGTATTTT. Translating it yields CASSQDSGLGVTDTQYF.

This clone appeared a few times. The chain has TRBV7-9 and TRBJ1-1, with D unresolved. V lost 6 bases to trimming and J lost 1 base, with 12 bases between them. This CDR3 is 14 amino acids long. The germline V gene has CDR1 SEHNR and CDR2 FQNEAQ (reference sequence). DNA of the CDR3: TGTGCCAGCAGTTCAACCCCGGGGAACACTGAAGCTTTCTTT. Amino acid sequence: CASSSTPGNTEAFF.

The genes are TRBV6-5 and TRBJ1-1, with 7 bases aligning to TRBD1. This CDR3 is 13 amino acids long. V shed 0 bases and J 7 bases; nucleotides not matched to a gene: 2. Germline assignment: CDR1 MNHEY and CDR2 SVGAGI. CDR3 nucleotides: TGTGCCAGCAGTTACTCCAGGGGGAATGAAGCTTTCTTT. This encodes CASSYSRGNEAFF.

The rearrangement joins TRBV6-5 to TRBJ1-5; a weak D match, TRBD1 (6 bases). This CDR3 comprises 15 residues. Trimming pared 6 bases from V and 6 bases from J, leaving 18 bases between. Germline loops: CDR1 MNHEY, CDR2 SVGAGI. The CDR3: CASSHRVGLGQPQHF. CDR3 nucleotides: TGTGCCAGCAGCCACAGGGTGGGTTTGGGTCAGCCCCAGCATTTT.

This clone came up a few times. V and J are TRBV7-3 and TRBJ2-2; 8 nucleotides agree with TRBD1. This CDR3 has 15 residues. J lost 1 base, V lost 6 bases, and 4 bases had no gene match. Germline V gene sequence: CDR1 SGHTA, CDR2 FQGTGA. The CDR3 DNA is TGTGCCAGCAGGACGACAGGGGAGAACACCGGGGAGCTGTTTTTT. This codes for CASRTTGENTGELFF.

The DNA of the CDR3 is TGTGCCAGCAGCGCGCAGGCAGCAGGGGCAGATACGCAGTATTTT. This gives the protein CASSAQAAGADTQYF. The chain is built from TRBV4-2 and TRBJ2-3, with D possibly matching TRBD1 (6 bases). The CDR3 length is 15 residues. Trimming shortened V by 5 bases and J by 4 bases, and 16 bases separated the two germline ends. Germline V gene sequence: CDR1 LGHNA, CDR2 YNFKEQ.

This clone is labeled as medium-sized. The chain has TRBV5-6 and TRBJ2-1, with TRBD2 identical over 10 bases. With 0 bases clipped from V and 6 bases from J, the junction kept 0 bases outside the gene matches. The CDR3 covers 14 residues. Germline CDR1 is SGHDT and CDR2 is YYEEEE. CDR3 sequence (DNA): TGTGCCAGCAGCTTGGGACTAGCGGGCAATGAGCAGTTCTTC. It translates to CASSLGLAGNEQFF.

This clone was seen a few times. V usage is TRBV4-3 and J usage is TRBJ1-5; TRBD1 matches at 7 bases. CDR3 size: 16 residues. V was pared by 0 bases and J by 6 bases, with 8 bases of the junction left unmatched. Germline CDR1 LGHNA, CDR2 YSLEER. The CDR3 DNA reads TGCGCCAGCAGCCAAGACCGGGACAGCTTGGGTCAGCCCCAGCATTTT. Protein: CASSQDRDSLGQPQHF.

In its sample, this clone was seen a few times. The V gene is TRBV11-3, the J gene TRBJ2-3; 10 positions match TRBD2. With 5 bases clipped from V and 3 bases from J, the junction kept 5 bases outside the gene matches. Germline V gene data show CDR1 as SGHNT and CDR2 as YENEEA. The CDR3 is 15 amino acids. CDR3 DNA sequence: TGTGCCAGCAGCCCCGGAGCGGGGGGGACAGATACGCAGTATTTT. Translated, it gives CASSPGAGGTDTQYF.